Below, 18 T cell receptor beta chains from the same sample are listed, as sequenced in a study of blood T cells in healthy people across ages. Sample-barcoded 5' priming and a J-beta primer mix drove a second PCR of roughly 6 to 12 cycles. Via MiXCR, TCRdb re-called the 5' RACE reads, giving one row per CDR3 protein. This sample has 1.5 million to 2 million distinct CDR3 sequences, with roughly 32% found just once. What was sequenced was blood. The origin of the receptors is a woman aged 25 to 39 in good health.

The CDR3 reads CSARDLTGGPGELFF. In DNA, the CDR3 is TGCAGTGCTAGAGATCTAACGGGGGGCCCCGGGGAGCTGTTTTTT. The chain is built from TRBV20-1 and TRBJ2-2; D might be TRBD2 (7 bases). V lost 0 bases and J lost 6, with 14 bases in between. The CDR3 covers 15 residues. Per germline, CDR1 DFQATT and CDR2 SNEGSKA (reference sequence).

This clonotype occurred a few times. The V gene is TRBV15, the J gene TRBJ2-1, with D tentatively TRBD1 (6 bases). Germline loops: CDR1 LNHNV, CDR2 YYDKDF (reference sequence). Trimming shortened V by 9 bases and J by 7 bases, and 19 bases separated the two germline ends. The CDR3 spans 14 residues. The CDR3: CATGEMGALNEQFF. The CDR3 DNA reads as TGTGCCACTGGCGAGATGGGGGCCCTGAATGAGCAGTTCTTC.

The chain employs TRBV12-3 or TRBV12-4 and TRBJ2-3; D is unresolved. The CDR3 is 14 residues long. V was clipped by 7 bases and J by 0 bases, with 11 bases between them. The CDR3 spells CASTGPVSTDTQYF. The CDR3 region has the DNA TGTGCCAGCACTGGGCCAGTGAGCACAGATACGCAGTATTTT.

With respect to this clonotype: This may stem from a read error, because a much larger clone lies one nucleotide away. CDR3 amino acids: CASGATGGSHNEQFF. The CDR3 DNA sequence: TGTGCCAGCGGCGCGACAGGGGGCTCCCACAATGAGCAGTTCTTC. This chain joins TRBV27 and TRBJ2-1, with 10 nucleotides matching TRBD1. The germline V gene has CDR1 MNHEY and CDR2 SMNVEV (reference sequence). The CDR3 spans 15 residues.

This clonotype was observed a handful of times. The rearrangement uses TRBV7-9 and TRBJ2-5, with D perhaps TRBD1 (5 bases). V was pared by 2 bases and J by 1 base, with 8 bases between. CDR1 and CDR2 (germline): SEHNR, FQNEAQ (reference sequence). This CDR3 contains 14 residues. This chain's CDR3 is CASSLHRPQETQYF. The CDR3 DNA follows: TGTGCCAGCAGCTTACACAGGCCCCAAGAGACCCAGTACTTC.

This clonotype was seen a handful of times. The chain combines TRBV6-1 with TRBJ1-2; 10 bases are shared with TRBD1. CDR1 and CDR2 (germline): MNHNS, SASEGT. Trimming took 7 bases from V and 8 from J; bases not matched to a gene: 4. The CDR3 runs 12 residues. Here the CDR3 reads CASTGQGEGYTF. The CDR3 nucleotides read TGTGCCAGCACCGGACAGGGGGAAGGCTACACCTTC.

The chain joins TRBV9 to TRBJ1-5; the D gene is possibly TRBD1 (6 bases). The CDR3 has 15 residues. Per the germline V gene, CDR1 is SGDLS and CDR2 is YYNGEE. Trimming took off 4 bases at V and 4 bases at J, with 15 bases between the two ends. Here the CDR3 DNA reads TGTGCCAGCAGCCCTGGGGGCGGGAATAATCAGCCCCAGCATTTT. Translated: CASSPGGGNNQPQHF.

V and J are TRBV29-1 and TRBJ2-5; 16 nucleotides match TRBD2. Germline V gene lookup returns CDR1 SQVTM and CDR2 ANQGSEA. J was trimmed by 1 base and V by 7 bases; bases with no gene match: 12. The CDR3 spans 18 residues. This chain's CDR3 is CSGRGTSGGVSLQETQYF. DNA of the CDR3: TGCAGCGGACGGGGGACTAGCGGGGGGGTATCCCTCCAAGAGACCCAGTACTTC.

The chain combines TRBV6-2 or TRBV6-3 with TRBJ2-4; a weak D match, TRBD1 (5 bases). Per the germline V gene, CDR1 is MNHEY and CDR2 is SVGEGT. Trimming removed 4 bases from V and 0 bases from J, with 19 bases in between. The CDR3 contains 18 residues. The CDR3 nucleotides are TGTGCCAGCAGTTCGAGCCCAGGACATCTACTAGCCAAAAACATTCAGTACTTC. It yields the protein CASSSSPGHLLAKNIQYF.

This clonotype was recorded many times. The V call is TRBV6-5, the J call TRBJ2-5; D is unresolved. Trimming took 2 bases from V and 3 from J, leaving 7 bases between them. Looked up from germline, CDR1 is MNHEY and CDR2 is SVGAGI. The CDR3 covers 13 residues. CDR3 DNA sequence: TGTGCCAGCAGTTACCAGGCTAAAGAGACCCAGTACTTC. It yields the protein CASSYQAKETQYF.

The sample holds a few counts of this clonotype. The V call is TRBV20-1, the J call TRBJ2-5, with D possibly being TRBD1 or TRBD2 (5 bases each). Per germline, CDR1 DFQATT and CDR2 SNEGSKA (reference sequence). Deletions cut 6 bases from V and 11 bases from J, with 28 bases between. This CDR3 is built from 15 residues. The CDR3 sequence: CSAATGTAPPGEQYF. The CDR3 DNA follows: TGCAGTGCGGCCACGGGGACGGCCCCCCCGGGTGAGCAGTACTTC.

This sequence joins TRBV6-2 or TRBV6-3 and TRBJ2-1, with 7 positions matching TRBD2. V trimming: 3 bases; J trimming: 11 bases; junction bases outside the gene matches: 1. Germline V lookup: CDR1 MNHEY, CDR2 SVGEGT. This CDR3 spans 11 amino acids. The CDR3 loop reads CASSYSGQQFF. The DNA of the CDR3 is TGTGCCAGCAGTTATAGCGGGCAGCAGTTCTTC.

This clonotype was seen more than once but under ten times. At one end the junction does not follow the germline gene, possibly because of a read error. This sequence joins TRBV6-8 and TRBJ2-3, with 8 bases fitting TRBD2. Germline CDR1 is MNHGY and CDR2 is SAAAGT. The CDR3 is made up of 17 amino acids. Here the CDR3 reads CASSDNGGVRSTDAQYF. The DNA for the CDR3 is TGTGCCAGCAGTGACAACGGGGGGGTTAGAAGCACAGATGCGCAGTATTTT.

The rearrangement joins TRBV2 to TRBJ2-7; TRBD2 matches at 7 bases. The ends lost 4 bases at V and 0 bases at J; junction bases unmatched: 9. The CDR3 consists of 16 residues. In germline, CDR1 is SNHLY, CDR2 FYNNEI. CDR3 sequence reads: CASSALAEANSYEQYF. As DNA, the CDR3 is TGTGCCAGCAGTGCGCTAGCGGAGGCCAACTCCTACGAGCAGTACTTC.

This clonotype has only a few counts. The genes are TRBV7-3 and TRBJ2-5; 10 nucleotides line up with TRBD2. CDR3 size: 15 residues. With V trimmed by 4 bases and J by 7 bases, 9 bases remained unmatched. Germline V gene data show CDR1 as SGHTA and CDR2 as FQGTGA. The CDR3 nucleotides are TGTGCCAGCAGCTCCTCTAGCGGGAGCGTGGGGACCCAGTACTTC. Translating gives CASSSSSGSVGTQYF.

This clonotype was seen ten or more times. V usage is TRBV3-1 and J usage is TRBJ2-7; D uncertain. Germline V gene sequence: CDR1 LGHDT, CDR2 YNNKEL (reference sequence). V dropped 4 bases and J dropped 0 bases, with 13 bases sitting between them. The CDR3 is made up of 15 amino acids. CDR3 nucleotide sequence: TGTGCCAGCAGCCCCCGTTGGGCTAGCTCCTACGAGCAGTACTTC. This sequence encodes CASSPRWASSYEQYF.

The chain combines TRBV10-3 with TRBJ2-5, with 8 positions matching TRBD2. The CDR3 has 17 amino acids. Germline V gene sequence: CDR1 ENHRY, CDR2 SYGVKD. V was pared by 6 bases and J by 4 bases, with 16 bases of the junction left unmatched. Here the CDR3 DNA reads TGTGCCATCAGGGGCCGGGAGGGGGGGCCTTCGGGAGAGACCCAGTACTTC. Protein: CAIRGREGGPSGETQYF.

This clonotype was observed a few times. This chain connects TRBV27 to TRBJ2-5, with 10 nucleotides matching TRBD1. The junction had 7 bases not matched to a gene; V was cut back by 3 bases and J by 3 bases. CDR1 and CDR2 (germline): MNHEY, SMNVEV (reference sequence). The CDR3 spans 16 residues. The CDR3 DNA sequence: TGTGCCAGCAGTTTCGGGACAGGGGTTAGCGAAGAGACCCAGTACTTC. Translated: CASSFGTGVSEETQYF.